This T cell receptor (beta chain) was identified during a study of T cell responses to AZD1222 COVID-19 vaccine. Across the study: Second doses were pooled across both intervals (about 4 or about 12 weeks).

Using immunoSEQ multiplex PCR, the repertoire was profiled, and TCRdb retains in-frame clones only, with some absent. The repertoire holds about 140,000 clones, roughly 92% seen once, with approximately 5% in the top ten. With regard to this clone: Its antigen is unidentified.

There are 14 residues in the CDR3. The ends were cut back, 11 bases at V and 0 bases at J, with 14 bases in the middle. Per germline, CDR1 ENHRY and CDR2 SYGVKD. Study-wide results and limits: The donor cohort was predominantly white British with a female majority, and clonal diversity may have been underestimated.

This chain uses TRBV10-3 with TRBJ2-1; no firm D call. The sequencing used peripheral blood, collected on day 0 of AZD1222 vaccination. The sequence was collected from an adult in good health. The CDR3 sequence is CAVSSASSYNEQFF. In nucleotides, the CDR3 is TGTGCCGTCTCATCTGCCAGCTCCTACAATGAGCAGTTCTTC.